The clone carrying this TCR beta chain was recorded many times. This CDR3 comprises 15 residues. Unmatched junction bases numbered 1, after V lost 0 bases and J lost 3 bases. Germline values: CDR1 LGHDT, CDR2 YNNKEL (reference sequence). This entry belongs to a study of early T cells in non-severe SARS-CoV-2 infection. Across the whole study: Investigators sequenced bulk RNA drawn from unsorted whole blood, and chains remained unpaired.

Unique molecular identifiers (one per individual cDNA molecule) were attached. TCRdb re-derived calls from the 5' RACE reads in MiXCR, one entry per CDR3 protein. The table has roughly 110,000 distinct CDR3 sequences, around 10% seen once. This chain joins TRBV3-1 and TRBJ2-5; 10 positions match TRBD2. This TCR was sampled from an adult who was a healthcare worker with PCR-confirmed SARS-CoV-2 infection or an uninfected control (not recorded which). Material for sequencing was whole blood. CDR3 amino acids: CASSQDSGRKETQYF. For the CDR3, the DNA is TGTGCCAGCAGCCAAGATAGCGGGAGGAAAGAGACCCAGTACTTC.